A single sample is the source of the 7 T cell receptor beta chains below, sequenced in a study of blood T cell repertoires in COVID-19. Sequencing used immunoSEQ multiplex PCR; TCRdb keeps in-frame clones, though not all of them. The data contain some 150,000 clones, about 85% of them singletons. The source material was peripheral blood. These receptors originate from a human donor in a cohort sampled during active COVID-19.

The chain uses TRBV6-1 and TRBJ1-1, with D tentatively TRBD1 (5 bases). Per the germline V gene, CDR1 is MNHNS and CDR2 is SASEGT. Trimming pared 1 base from V and 5 bases from J, leaving 11 bases between. This CDR3 spans 14 amino acids. The CDR3 loop reads CASSEVWGGTEAFF. Here the CDR3 DNA reads TGTGCCAGCAGTGAAGTATGGGGGGGGACTGAAGCTTTCTTT.

CDR3 amino acids: CASSFAGEEETQYF. The CDR3, as DNA: TGTGCCAGCAGTTTCGCGGGAGAGGAGGAGACCCAGTACTTC. The chain joins TRBV28 to TRBJ2-5, with 7 nucleotides matching TRBD2. CDR1 and CDR2 (germline): MDHEN, SYDVKM. Trimming removed 3 bases from V and 5 bases from J; junction bases left unmatched: 6. The CDR3 has 14 amino acids. The full variable domain, with the rest looked up from reference TRBV28 and TRBJ2-5, is DVKVTQSSRYLVKRTGEKVFLECVQDMDHENMFWYRQDPGLGLRLIYFSYDVKMKEKGDIPEGYSVSREKKERFSLILESASTNQTSMYLCASSFAGEEETQYFGPGTRLLVL.

This clone was observed a few times. The rearrangement uses TRBV9 and TRBJ2-5; tentative D call: TRBD2 (5 bases). V gave up 0 bases and J gave up 5 bases, with 17 bases separating them. The CDR3 runs 16 residues. Germline-derived CDR1 and CDR2 are SGDLS and YYNGEE. CDR3 bases: TGTGCCAGCAGCGTAGGGGATAGCGTTGGTTTTGAGACCCAGTACTTC. Amino acid sequence: CASSVGDSVGFETQYF.

The V and J genes are TRBV5-1 and TRBJ2-7; 7 bases map to TRBD1. The V gene's germline CDR1 is SGHRS and CDR2 YFSETQ. The CDR3 loop spans 16 amino acids. V shed 0 bases and J 0 bases; nucleotides not matched to a gene: 6. CDR3: CASSLARTGPSYEQYF. The CDR3, as DNA: TGCGCCAGCAGCTTGGCCAGGACAGGACCCTCCTACGAGCAGTACTTC.

V and J are TRBV7-9 and TRBJ2-1, with 8 bases matching TRBD2. Germline lookup yields CDR1 SEHNR and CDR2 FQNEAQ (reference sequence). Losses at the gene ends were 6 bases for V and 7 bases for J; bases not matched to a gene: 11. CDR3 length: 15 amino acids. The CDR3 bases are TGTGCCAGCAGGGGGACTAGTTCGGGCGAAAATGAGCAGTTCTTC. Residues: CASRGTSSGENEQFF.

The rearrangement links TRBV7-8 to TRBJ1-3, with 8 bases aligning to TRBD1. With 5 bases clipped from V and 4 bases from J, the junction kept 13 bases outside the gene matches. Germline CDR1 SGHVS, CDR2 FQNEAQ. The CDR3 covers 17 residues. DNA of the CDR3: TGTGCCAGCAGCCAAAGGCGGCAGGGGGCAAGGGGAAACACCATATATTTT. Protein: CASSQRRQGARGNTIYF.

This sequence joins TRBV12-3 or TRBV12-4 and TRBJ1-2; D is ambiguous. This CDR3 is built from 12 residues. V lost 1 base, J lost 5 bases, and 5 bases lay in between. The CDR3, as DNA: TGTGCCAGCAGTTTAGGGCTGTATGGCTACACCTTC. It codes for CASSLGLYGYTF.